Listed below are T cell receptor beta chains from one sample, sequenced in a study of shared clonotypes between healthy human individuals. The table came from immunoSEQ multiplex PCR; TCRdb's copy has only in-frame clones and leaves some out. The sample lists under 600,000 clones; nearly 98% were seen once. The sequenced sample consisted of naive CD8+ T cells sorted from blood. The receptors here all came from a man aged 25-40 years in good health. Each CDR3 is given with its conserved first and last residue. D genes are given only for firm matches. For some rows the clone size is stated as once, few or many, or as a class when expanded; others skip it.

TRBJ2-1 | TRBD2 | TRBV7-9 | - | TGTGCCAGCAGCTTAAGACTAGCGCGGTACAATGAGCAGTTCTTC | CASSLRLARYNEQFF
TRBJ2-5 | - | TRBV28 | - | TGTGCCAGCAGTCCGACGGGGTTGGGGGAGACCCAGTACTTC | CASSPTGLGETQYF
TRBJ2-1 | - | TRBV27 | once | TGTGCCAGCAGTTTAGGAGGGAGTCCCCACAATGAGCAGTTCTTC | CASSLGGSPHNEQFF
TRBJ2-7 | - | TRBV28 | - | TGTGCCAGCGCTCTCGGCTACGAGCAGTACTTC | CASALGYEQYF
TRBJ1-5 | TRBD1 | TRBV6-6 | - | TGTGCCAGCAGCCTCGACAGGGGGCGTTATCAGCCCCAGCATTTT | CASSLDRGRYQPQHF
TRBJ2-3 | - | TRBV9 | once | TGTGCCAGCAGCAACAGACCCCGGGACACAGATACAGATACGCAGTATTTT | CASSNRPRDTDTDTQYF
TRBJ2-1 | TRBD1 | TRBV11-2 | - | TGTGCCAGCAGCTCAAACAGGGGTGGGGATAGGGAGCAGTTCTTC | CASSSNRGGDREQFF
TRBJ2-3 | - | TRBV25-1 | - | TGTGCCAGCAGTGAGGAGGGTTACGCAGATACGCAGTATTTT | CASSEEGYADTQYF
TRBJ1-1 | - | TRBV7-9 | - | TGTGCCAGCAGCTTCATGGGCACTGAAGCTTTCTTT | CASSFMGTEAFF
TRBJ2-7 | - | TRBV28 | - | TGTGCCAGCCGACTAGGACCCCGGGAGCAGTACTTC | CASRLGPREQYF
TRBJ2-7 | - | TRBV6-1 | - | TGTGCCAGCTCGGACGCGGCTAGCTCCTACGAGCAGTACTTC | CASSDAASSYEQYF
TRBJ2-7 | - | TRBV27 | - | TGTGCCAGCAGTTTATCTAGATACTCCTACGAGCAGTACTTC | CASSLSRYSYEQYF
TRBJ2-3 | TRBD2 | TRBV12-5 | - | TGTGCTAGTGCTCGGGGAGGGAGCACAGATACGCAGTATTTT | CASARGGSTDTQYF
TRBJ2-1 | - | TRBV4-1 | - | TGCGCCAGCAGCCTAGGACAGACCAATGAGCAGTTCTTC | CASSLGQTNEQFF
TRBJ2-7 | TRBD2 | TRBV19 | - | TGTGCCAGTAGTCAACTCGGGACTAGCGGGGGAAGCTCCTACGAGCAGTACTTC | CASSQLGTSGGSSYEQYF
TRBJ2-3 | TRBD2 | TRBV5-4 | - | TGTGCCGGTCACGGGGGGACAGATACGCAGTATTTT | CAGHGGTDTQYF
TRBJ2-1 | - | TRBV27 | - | TGTGCCAGCAGACCCGGAAGCTCCTACAATGAGCAGTTCTTC | CASRPGSSYNEQFF
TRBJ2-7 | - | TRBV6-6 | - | TGTGCCAGCAGTTACGGGAAAACAGAGTACGAGCAGTACTTC | CASSYGKTEYEQYF
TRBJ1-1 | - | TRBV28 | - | TGTGCCAGCAGTTTAAGTCAGGGCGGCAACACTGAAGCTTTCTTT | CASSLSQGGNTEAFF
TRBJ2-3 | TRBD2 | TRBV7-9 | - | TGTGCCAGCAGCTTAGTTCCGGGACTAGCCAAGGACGGAGATACGCAGTATTTT | CASSLVPGLAKDGDTQYF
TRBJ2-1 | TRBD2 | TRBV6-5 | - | TGTGCCAGCAGTTACGGGACTAGTCTCAATGAGCAGTTCTTC | CASSYGTSLNEQFF
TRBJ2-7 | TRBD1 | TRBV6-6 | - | TGTGCCAGCAGACCCTCGACAGGGGGTGGCGAGCAGTACTTC | CASRPSTGGGEQYF
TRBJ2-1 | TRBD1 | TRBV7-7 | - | TGTGCTAGCAGCTTAGCTGAGGGGGCTCCCTACAATGAGCAGTTCTTC | CASSLAEGAPYNEQFF
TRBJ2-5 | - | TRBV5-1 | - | TGCGCCAGCAGCTTTGGGGAGACCCAGTACTTC | CASSFGETQYF
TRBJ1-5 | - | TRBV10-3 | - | TGTGCCATCAGGCCCCCCCGGGACATCTATAGCAATCAGCCCCAGCATTTT | CAIRPPRDIYSNQPQHF
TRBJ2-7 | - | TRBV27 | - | TGTGCCAGCCGCCTGTGGGGCCCATCCTACGAGCAGTACTTC | CASRLWGPSYEQYF
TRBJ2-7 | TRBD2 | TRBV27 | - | TGTGCCAGCAGGAAGGGTAGCGGGAGGGGGAATTCCTACGAGCAGTACTTC | CASRKGSGRGNSYEQYF
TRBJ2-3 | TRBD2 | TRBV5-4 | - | TGTGCCAGCAGCTCCCCTAGCGGGAGGGCGGGAGATACGCAGTATTTT | CASSSPSGRAGDTQYF
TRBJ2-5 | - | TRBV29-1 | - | TGCAGCGCAGAGACCCAGTACTTC | CSAETQYF
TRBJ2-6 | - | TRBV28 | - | TGTGCCAGCAGTTTAGGGAGCTCTGGGGCCAACGTCCTGACTTTC | CASSLGSSGANVLTF
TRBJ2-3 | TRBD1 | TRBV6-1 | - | TGTGCCAGCAGTGAAGCGAGGACAGGGGAGGCAGATACGCAGTATTTT | CASSEARTGEADTQYF
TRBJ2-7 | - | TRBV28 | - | TGTGCCAGCAGTTTATCCCAACTTAAGGTCGGTTACGAGCAGTACTTC | CASSLSQLKVGYEQYF
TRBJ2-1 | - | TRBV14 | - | TGTGCCAGCAGCTTACGGGGGGCAAGCTCCTACAATGAGCAGTTCTTC | CASSLRGASSYNEQFF
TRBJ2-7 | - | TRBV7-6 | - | TGTGCCAGCAGCTTAGGAGACATGAGCTCCTACGAGCAGTACTTC | CASSLGDMSSYEQYF
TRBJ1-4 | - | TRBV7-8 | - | TGTGCCAGCAGCCCCAGACTCAGTGGCGAAAAACTGTTTTTT | CASSPRLSGEKLFF
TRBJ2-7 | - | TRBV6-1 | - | TGTGCCAGCAGTGAAATAAGAACAATGTGGGGACACCCAACCTACGAGCAGTACTTC | CASSEIRTMWGHPTYEQYF
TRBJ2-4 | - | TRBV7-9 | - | TGTGCCAGCAGCTTAGCAGGGGCCAAAAACATTCAGTACTTC | CASSLAGAKNIQYF